The text below deals with one T cell receptor (beta chain). Its matching antigen is unknown. The data belong to a study of Ad26.COV2.S vaccination and SARS-CoV-2 variants. Study at large: Once or twice, 56 days apart, Ad26.COV2.S was delivered intramuscularly. The study's findings and limits: TCR breadth and depth estimates may have understated total T cell responses. Participants in the vaccine arm had higher spike-specific TCR breadth; placebo recipients had lower.

Assay used: immunoSEQ multiplex PCR; TCRdb lists only in-frame clones, some missing. This table holds about 440,000 clones, 90% found once. The germline gives CDR1 ENHRY, CDR2 SYGVKD. V lost 1 base and J 4 bases, leaving 7 bases between the germline ends. This CDR3 comprises 14 residues. As to treatment: 15 to 20 received Ad26.COV2.S at low or high dose, single or two shots; about 5 received placebo; per-sample allocation not given. At day 63 after the first vaccine or placebo injection, samples were drawn. The donor was a Boston adult aged 18-55 years. This clonotype was obtained from a person between 18 and 60 years old who received the Ad26.COV2.S COVID-19 vaccine or a placebo. V is TRBV10-3 and J is TRBJ2-2; possible D gene TRBD1, 5 bases. Sequenced material: peripheral blood, taken in a trial of Ad26.COV2.S vaccine versus placebo. For the CDR3, the DNA is TGTGCCATCAGTGAGTTCAGGGCCACCGGGGAGCTGTTTTTT. It codes for CAISEFRATGELFF.